These 2 T cell receptor beta chains share one sample of origin, sequenced in a study of blood T cells in healthy people across ages (dated by TCRdb to the mid-2010s). Library preparation used 5' RACE. TCRdb records Illumina HiSeq 2500 as the sequencer. A second PCR of about 7 to 12 cycles was run with a J-beta primer mix and a sample-barcoded 5' primer. TCRdb cleaned the public reads at Q25 with fastp, built clones with MiXCR and kept in-frame beta chains. Identical CDR3 protein sequences are pooled into one entry, listed with their most common genes and DNA. This sample has around 800,000 distinct CDR3 sequences in its table, and about 53% of those were observed once. The ten biggest clones cover approximately 41% of the sample. The sample comprised blood. The receptor source for this set is a man older than 75 in good health.

This chain links TRBV12-5 with TRBJ2-4; no reliable D call. The assigned J gene may be wrong: the sequence end matches TRBJ2-7 better. CDR1 and CDR2 (germline): LGHNT, FRNRAP. The CDR3 length is 12 residues. The CDR3 is CASARDDSEQYF. The CDR3 DNA reads TGTGCTAGTGCTCGAGACGACTCCGAGCAGTACTTC.

The rearrangement uses TRBV5-1 and TRBJ2-4; D unclear. This CDR3 is built from 19 residues. The germline gives CDR1 SGHRS, CDR2 YFSETQ. V was clipped by 4 bases and J by 0 bases, with 23 bases between them. In DNA form, the CDR3 reads TGCGCCAGCAGCCCTGGCCCGGCGGCGCCTAGTCTAGCCAAAAACATTCAGTACTTC. It is translated as CASSPGPAAPSLAKNIQYF.